This T cell receptor beta chain was documented in a study of T cell responses to AZD1222 COVID-19 vaccine. Using immunoSEQ multiplex PCR, the repertoire was profiled, and TCRdb retains in-frame clones only, with some absent. The repertoire holds 95,000 to 100,000 clones, more than 75% seen once, with roughly 10% in the top ten. V was shortened by 4 bases and J by 0 bases, with 8 bases between the two germline ends. The length of the CDR3 is 14 residues. Germline-derived CDR1 and CDR2 are SGHKS and YYEKEE (reference sequence). This chain links TRBV5-5 with TRBJ1-5; D ambiguous. This sequence originates from an adult who received the AZD1222 COVID-19 vaccine. The source material was peripheral blood, sampled 28 days after the second AZD1222 dose. CDR3 sequence reads: CASSPIHSNQPQHF. The CDR3 DNA is TGTGCCAGCAGCCCTATACATAGCAATCAGCCCCAGCATTTT.